This T cell receptor beta chain was retrieved from a study of cytomegalovirus exposure and HLA in healthy donors. The PCR was carried out with 60 Vbeta primers and 13 Jbeta primers. Data came from immunoSEQ multiplex PCR; TCRdb stores just in-frame clones and leaves some out. The sample has 150,000 to 200,000 clones, about 79% seen once. V shed 0 bases and J 8 bases; nucleotides not matched to a gene: 3. Germline V gene sequence: CDR1 SEHNR, CDR2 FQNEAQ (reference sequence). The length of the CDR3 is 15 residues. The clonotype originates from a woman aged 45 to 65 in good health and CMV-seronegative. The sequenced sample consisted of PBMCs. The genes are TRBV7-9 and TRBJ1-4; the match to TRBD1 covers 10 bases. CDR3 sequence reads: CASSLAGTGEEKLFF. CDR3 nucleotide sequence: TGTGCCAGCAGCTTAGCAGGGACAGGGGAAGAAAAACTGTTTTTT.